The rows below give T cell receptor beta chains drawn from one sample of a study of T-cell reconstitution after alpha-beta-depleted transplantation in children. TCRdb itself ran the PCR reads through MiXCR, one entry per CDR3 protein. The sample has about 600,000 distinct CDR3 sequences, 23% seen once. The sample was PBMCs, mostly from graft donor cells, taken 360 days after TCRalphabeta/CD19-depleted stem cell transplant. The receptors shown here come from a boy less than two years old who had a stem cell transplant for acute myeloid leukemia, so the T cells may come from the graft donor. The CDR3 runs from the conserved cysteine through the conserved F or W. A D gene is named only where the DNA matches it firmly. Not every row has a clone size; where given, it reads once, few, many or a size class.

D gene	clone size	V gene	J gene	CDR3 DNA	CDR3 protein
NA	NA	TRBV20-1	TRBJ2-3	TGCAGTGCTAGAGATTGGGCCAGGAAGACAGATACGCAGTATTTT	CSARDWARKTDTQYF
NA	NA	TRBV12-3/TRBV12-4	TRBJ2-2	TGTGCCAGCACCTCGGGACTCTACACCGGGGAGCTGTTTTTT	CASTSGLYTGELFF
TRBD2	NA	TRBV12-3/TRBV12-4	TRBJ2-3	TGTGCCAGCAGCAGACTAGCGGGGGAGTCAGGGGATACGCAGTATTTT	CASSRLAGESGDTQYF
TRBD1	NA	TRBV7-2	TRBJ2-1	TGTGCCAGCAGCTTAGGTGGGACAGGGTATAGGAATGAGCAGTTCTTC	CASSLGGTGYRNEQFF
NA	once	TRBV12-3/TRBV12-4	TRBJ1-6	TGTGCCAGCAGTTTCGAGACAGGCCATGGGAGCTCACCCCTCCACTTT	CASSFETGHGSSPLHF
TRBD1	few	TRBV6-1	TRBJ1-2	TGTGCCAGCAGGAGGGACAGGCTTGAGGGCTACACCTTC	CASRRDRLEGYTF
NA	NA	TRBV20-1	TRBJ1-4	TGCAGTGCTATACAGGGATCTAATGAAAAACTGTTTTTT	CSAIQGSNEKLFF
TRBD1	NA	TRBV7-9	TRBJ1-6	TGTGCCAGCAGCGGGCGGGACAGGGCTTCACCCCTCCACTTT	CASSGRDRASPLHF
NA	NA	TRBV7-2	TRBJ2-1	TGTGCCAGCAGCTTCGGGACAATAACGGGTGAGCAGTTCTTC	CASSFGTITGEQFF
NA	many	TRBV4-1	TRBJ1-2	TGCGCCAGCAGCCAAGAGGAAGGGGCTAACTATGGCTACACCTTC	CASSQEEGANYGYTF
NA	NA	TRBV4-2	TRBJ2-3	TGTGCCATGGGCTTGGGGCTCGCGGATTCTGAGCAGTATTTT	CAMGLGLADSEQYF
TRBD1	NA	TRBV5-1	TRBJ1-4	TGCGCCAGCAGGTCAACCGGGACAGGGAGGGAAAAACTGTTTTTT	CASRSTGTGREKLFF
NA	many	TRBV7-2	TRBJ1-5	TGTGCCAGCAGCCTTACGGGAGGTCAGCCCCAGCATTTT	CASSLTGGQPQHF
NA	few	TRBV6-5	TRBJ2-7	TGTGCCAGCAGTTACCTCGATTCGAAAGTTTCCGAGCAGTACTTC	CASSYLDSKVSEQYF
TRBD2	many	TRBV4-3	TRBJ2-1	TGCGCCAGCAGCCAAGACATCGGCGGGGGGGCCGCTGGGGATGAGCAGTTCTTC	CASSQDIGGGAAGDEQFF
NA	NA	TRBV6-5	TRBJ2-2	TGTGCCAGCAGTTACTGGGGTAGCAAAACGCAAGGCACCGGGGAGCTGTTTTTT	CASSYWGSKTQGTGELFF
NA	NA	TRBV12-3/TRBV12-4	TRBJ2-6	NA	CASTLGISGANVLTF
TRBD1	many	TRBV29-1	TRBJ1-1	TGCAGCGTCGCCGGGACAGGGCACACTGAAGCTTTCTTT	CSVAGTGHTEAFF
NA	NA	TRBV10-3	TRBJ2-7	TGTGCCATCAGTGAGGTCGACAACGAGCAGTACTTC	CAISEVDNEQYF
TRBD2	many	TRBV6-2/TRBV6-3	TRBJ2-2	TGTGCCAGCAAGACTAGCGGGGTGACCGGGGAGCTGTTTTTT	CASKTSGVTGELFF
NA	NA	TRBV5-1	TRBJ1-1	TGCGCCAGCAGCTTGGAAACCGTGGGGGCTGAAGCTTTCTTT	CASSLETVGAEAFF
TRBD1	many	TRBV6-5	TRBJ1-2	TGTGCCAGCAGTTACGGGACAGGGGGCCGGGGCTACACCTTC	CASSYGTGGRGYTF
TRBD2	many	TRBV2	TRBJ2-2	TGTGCCAGCAGTGCTTCTCGGCTAGCGGGGAGGAACACCGGGGAGCTGTTTTTT	CASSASRLAGRNTGELFF
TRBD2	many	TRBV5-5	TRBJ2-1	TGTGCCAGCAGCTCCCTAGCGGGGGGGTCGCGAGAGGAGTTCTTC	CASSSLAGGSREEFF
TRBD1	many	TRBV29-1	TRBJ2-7	TGCAGCGTTGGAGACAGGGCATCCTACGAGCAGTACTTC	CSVGDRASYEQYF
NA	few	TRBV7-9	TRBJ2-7	TGTGCCAGCAGTGACGGGGCCTACGAGCAGTACTTC	CASSDGAYEQYF
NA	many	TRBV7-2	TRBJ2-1	TGTGCCAGCACCCGGGTGTGGGACAATGAGCAGTTCTTC	CASTRVWDNEQFF
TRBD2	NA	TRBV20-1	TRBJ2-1	TGCAGTGCTAGTGGCGGGGGAAGCTCCTACAATGAGCAGTTCTTC	CSASGGGSSYNEQFF
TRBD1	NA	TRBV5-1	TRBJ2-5	TGCGCCAGCAGTGACAGGGTGGGGGAGACCCAGTACTTC	CASSDRVGETQYF
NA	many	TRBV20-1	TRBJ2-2	TGCAGTGCTAGAGGCCGCGACAGGCAGAACACCGGGGAGCTGTTTTTT	CSARGRDRQNTGELFF
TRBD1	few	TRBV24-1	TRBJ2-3	TGTGCCACCAGTGACCCGGGACAGCCCTTAGGTGATACGCAGTATTTT	CATSDPGQPLGDTQYF
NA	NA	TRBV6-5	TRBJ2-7	TGTGCCAGCAGAAGACCGTTCTACGAGCAGTACTTC	CASRRPFYEQYF
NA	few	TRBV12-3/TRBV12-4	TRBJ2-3	TGTGCCAGCAGGGAGGGGTACGGGACAGATACGCAGTATTTT	CASREGYGTDTQYF
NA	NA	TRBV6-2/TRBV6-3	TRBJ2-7	TGTGCCAGCAGTCGGACAGTCCCCTACGAGCAGTACTTC	CASSRTVPYEQYF
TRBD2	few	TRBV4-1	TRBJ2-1	TGCGCCAGCAGCTCGGGAGGGGAAAATGAGCAGTTCTTC	CASSSGGENEQFF
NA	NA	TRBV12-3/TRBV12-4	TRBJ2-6	TGTGCCAGCAGTTTCCACGGCGGGACGGCCTCGGGGGCCAACGTCCTGACTTTC	CASSFHGGTASGANVLTF
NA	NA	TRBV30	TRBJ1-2	TGTGCCTGGACTCCGACAGGATATGGCTACACCTTC	CAWTPTGYGYTF
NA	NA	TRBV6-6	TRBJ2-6	TGTGCCAGCAACCCCGGCGGGGCCAACGTCCTGACTTTC	CASNPGGANVLTF
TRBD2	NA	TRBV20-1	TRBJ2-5	TGCAGTGCGCAACGGGACTATCGTCAAGAGACCCAGTACTTC	CSAQRDYRQETQYF
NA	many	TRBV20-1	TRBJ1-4	TGCAGTGCTAGAAGCGCAACTAATGAAAAACTGTTTTTT	CSARSATNEKLFF
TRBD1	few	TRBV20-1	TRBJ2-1	TGCAGTGCTAGAAACAGGGGGCGATCTCACAATGAGCAGTTCTTC	CSARNRGRSHNEQFF
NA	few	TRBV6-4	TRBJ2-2	TGTGCCAGCAGTGACGGGCAGGGGTACACCGGGGAGCTGTTTTTT	CASSDGQGYTGELFF
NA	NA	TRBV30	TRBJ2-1	TGTGCCGCCGGGGACGGGGGGCGGTCCTACAATGAGCAGTTCTTC	CAAGDGGRSYNEQFF
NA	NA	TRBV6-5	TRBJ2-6	TGTGCCAGCAGTTACCTCCTCGCGGCGGTCTTAGGGGCCAACGTCCTGACTTTC	CASSYLLAAVLGANVLTF